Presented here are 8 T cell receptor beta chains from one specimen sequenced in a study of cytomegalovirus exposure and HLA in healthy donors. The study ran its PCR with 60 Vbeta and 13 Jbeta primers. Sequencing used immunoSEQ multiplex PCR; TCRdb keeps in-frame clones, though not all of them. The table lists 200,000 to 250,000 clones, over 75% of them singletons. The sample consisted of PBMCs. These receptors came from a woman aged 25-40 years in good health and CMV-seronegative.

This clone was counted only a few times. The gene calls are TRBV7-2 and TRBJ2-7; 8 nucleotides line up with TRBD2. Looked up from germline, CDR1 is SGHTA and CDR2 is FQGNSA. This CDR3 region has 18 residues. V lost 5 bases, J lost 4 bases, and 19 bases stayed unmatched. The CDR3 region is CASSRRGGQSGSAYEQYF. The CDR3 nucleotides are TGTGCCAGCAGCCGAAGGGGCGGCCAAAGCGGGAGTGCGTACGAGCAGTACTTC.

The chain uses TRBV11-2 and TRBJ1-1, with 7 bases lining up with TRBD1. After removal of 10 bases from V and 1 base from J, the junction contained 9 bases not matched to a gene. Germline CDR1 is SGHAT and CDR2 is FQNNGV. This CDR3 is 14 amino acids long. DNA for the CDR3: TGTGCCACCTCTCACAGGGGCACGAACACTGAAGCTTTCTTT. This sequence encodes CATSHRGTNTEAFF. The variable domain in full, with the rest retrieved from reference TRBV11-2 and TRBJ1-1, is EAGVAQSPRYKIIEKRQSVAFWCNPISGHATLYWYQQILGQGPKLLIQFQNNGVVDDSQLPKDRFSAERLKGVDSTLKIQPAKLEDSAVYLCATSHRGTNTEAFFGQGTRLTVV.

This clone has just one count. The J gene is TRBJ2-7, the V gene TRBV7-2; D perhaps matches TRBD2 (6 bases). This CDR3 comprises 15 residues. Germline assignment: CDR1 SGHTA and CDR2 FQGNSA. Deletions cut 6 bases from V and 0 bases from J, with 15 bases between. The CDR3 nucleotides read TGTGCCAGCAGTCGGGACTCCCAGAGCTCCTACGAGCAGTACTTC. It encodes CASSRDSQSSYEQYF.

CDR3 in DNA: TGTGCCTGGACCGGGACTAGTCATGGCGAGCAGTACTTC. Protein product: CAWTGTSHGEQYF. The chain uses TRBV30 and TRBJ2-7; TRBD2 aligns across 8 bases. The V and J ends lost 4 bases and 6 bases, in that order; junction bases with no gene match: 8. Germline V CDR1 and CDR2: GTSNPN, SVGIG (reference sequence). The CDR3 extends over 13 amino acids.

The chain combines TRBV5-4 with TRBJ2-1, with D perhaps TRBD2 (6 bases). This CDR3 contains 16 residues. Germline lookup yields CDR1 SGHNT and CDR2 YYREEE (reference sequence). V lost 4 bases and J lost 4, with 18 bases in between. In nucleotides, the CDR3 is TGTGCCAGCAGCCCCCCGGCCGGGGGAGAATACAATGAGCAGTTCTTC. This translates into CASSPPAGGEYNEQFF.

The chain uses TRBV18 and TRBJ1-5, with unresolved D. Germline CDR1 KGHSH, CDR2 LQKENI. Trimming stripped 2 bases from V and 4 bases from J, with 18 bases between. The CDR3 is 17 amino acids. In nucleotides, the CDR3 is TGTGCCAGCTCACCAGTCGCGGCCCTGGGAGCAAATCAGCCCCAGCATTTT. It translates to CASSPVAALGANQPQHF.

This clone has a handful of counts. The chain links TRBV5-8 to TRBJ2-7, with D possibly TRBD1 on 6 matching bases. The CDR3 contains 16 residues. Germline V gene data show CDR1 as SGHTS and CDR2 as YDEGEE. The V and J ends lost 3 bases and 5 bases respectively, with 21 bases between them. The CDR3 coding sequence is TGTGCCAGCAGCTCGGGTGTTTTCGCGACAGGTGACGAGCAGTACTTC. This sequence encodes CASSSGVFATGDEQYF.

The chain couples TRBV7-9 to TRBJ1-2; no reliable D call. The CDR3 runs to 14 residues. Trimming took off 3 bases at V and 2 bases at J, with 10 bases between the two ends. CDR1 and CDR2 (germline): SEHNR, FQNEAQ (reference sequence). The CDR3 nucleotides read TGTGCCAGCAGCTTTCCCTCTGTAAACTATGGCTACACCTTC. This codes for CASSFPSVNYGYTF.